This T cell receptor (beta chain) appears in the sequencing data of a study of T cells after yellow fever vaccination. TCRdb called the 5' RACE reads again in MiXCR, with one record for every CDR3 protein. The table lists about 350,000 distinct CDR3 sequences, around 8.1% of them singletons. This CDR3 has 13 residues. Germline CDR1 reads MNHNS; CDR2 reads SASEGT. J lost 2 bases, V lost 4 bases, and 1 base had no gene match. The receptor was derived from a man aged 18 to 35 who received the YFV17D yellow fever vaccine. The chain links TRBV6-1 to TRBJ2-5; 7 bases line up with TRBD1. Here the sequenced sample was PBMCs, taken roughly 46 days after the first yellow fever vaccination. CDR3 residues: CASSADRQETQYF. The CDR3 DNA is TGTGCCAGCAGTGCGGACAGGCAAGAGACCCAGTACTTC.